This T cell receptor beta chain was captured by sequencing in a study of blood T cells in healthy people across ages. Then a second PCR, running roughly 7 to 11 cycles, was carried out with a sample-barcoded 5' primer and a J-beta primer mix. Using its own MiXCR run on the 5' RACE reads, TCRdb lists one record per CDR3 protein. The data contain over a million distinct CDR3 sequences, 40% to 45% of them singletons. A remark on this clonotype: Its specificity is unknown.

For every donor, a draw yielded 9.5 to 10 milliliters of peripheral blood. V gave up 2 bases and J gave up 10 bases, with 18 bases separating them. This CDR3 region has 15 residues. In germline, CDR1 is SGHTA, CDR2 FQGNSA. Study conclusions and caveats: Unknown donor CMV status possibly confounded expanded clonotype changes. Strongly correlated with naive T cell percentage was TCR beta diversity. Roughly linear declines in TCR beta diversity per million T cells occurred with age.

The sample was blood. The rearrangement links TRBV7-2 to TRBJ2-1, with a weak D call TRBD2 (5 bases). The TCR sequence derives from a woman aged 18-29 years in good health. CDR3 sequence reads: CASSLSADAFWEQFF. In DNA form, the CDR3 reads TGTGCCAGCAGCTTATCAGCGGACGCTTTTTGGGAGCAGTTCTTC.